This T cell receptor (beta chain) is drawn from a study of immune heterogeneity within non-small cell lung tumors (dated by TCRdb to between 2018 and 2020). Notes on the research overall: By histology, the tumors were several squamous cell carcinomas, nine to eleven non-squamous carcinomas and 1 tumor not otherwise specified. To look at intratumoral immune heterogeneity, the study ran whole-exome sequencing, RNA-seq and TCR beta repertoire sequencing on several spatially distinct regions taken from every NSCLC tumor. TCR repertoires were analyzed from 60 or so tumor loci of under 19 patients, while transcriptome data covered only 35 to 45 loci from approximately eleven patients. Neoantigen binding to each patient's HLA alleles was predicted with netMHCpan-3.0 for mutant peptides of 8 to 11 amino acids. The investigation overall reported the following: Local tumor mutational burden and local T-cell repertoire clonality had a statistically significant but moderate positive correlation (R around 0.36). High-frequency TCR beta clonotypes were found to be largely distinct between individual patients. Within a patient, identical dominant CDR3B clonotypes were found to recur across loci, yet unique high-frequency clones were also harbored in different tumor locations.

The TCR template was genomic DNA extracted from bulk tumor tissue, and about 0.6 ug of gDNA was amplified for each sample. Multiple biopsies per primary tumor were taken during surgery, spaced as far apart as possible within the tumor mass. The study cohort was described as untreated, and patients were newly diagnosed NSCLC cases undergoing curative surgery. The samples came from over twelve patients with newly diagnosed non-small cell lung cancer who were having surgery intended to be curative. Two independent pathologists reviewed the resected tumor masses. Only DNA and RNA samples of high quality went on to sequencing. The TCR beta CDR3 region was amplified with a multiplex PCR system whose first round ran for about 9 cycles using 32 V-gene forward primers and 13 J-gene reverse primers. The first PCR round used a QIAGEN Multiplex PCR Kit, and the primer sequences were filed in Chinese patent CN105087789A. In a second PCR round, Illumina universal primers were added with the Phusion High-Fidelity PCR Kit. Paired-end sequencing of TCR libraries was carried out on the Illumina HiSeq X Ten platform at a read length of 151 bp. Concerning the study's data processing: Reads without multiplex PCR primers were removed using Cutadapt, read pairs were merged using PEAR, and CDR3 regions were called using MiXCR with default settings. Shannon entropy measured repertoire diversity, and clonality was calculated as one minus the Shannon entropy divided by the ln of the count of productive unique sequences. Clonotypes at a frequency of at least 0.5% were defined as dominant or high-frequency T-cell clones. TCRdb trimmed public reads at Q25 via fastp, called clones via MiXCR and kept in-frame beta chains. Rows merge per CDR3 protein into single entries with the most common DNA and genes. None of the V and J calls come from the authors' own analysis; TCRdb made them. The sample contains 6,000 to 6,500 distinct CDR3 sequences, approximately 22% of them found a single time. The ten biggest clones cover roughly 14% of the sample.

Based on the germline V gene, the CDR1 and CDR2 sequences are SQVTM and ANQGSEA. Reading from cysteine to phenylalanine, the CDR3 counts 16 amino acids. Of all the DNA, just the CDR3 is kept, 48 bases in frame from base 1. From V the trimming removes 4 bases and from J it removes 2 bases, while the gene matches leave 11 bases of the junction unaccounted for. On this clonotype: The antigen it binds to is not known. No much larger clone is present one base from it, and per-base qualities are unavailable.

Sequenced sample: lung tumor tissue. This TCR came from a female donor with non-small cell lung cancer. The V gene is TRBV29-1 and the J gene is TRBJ2-1; TRBD2 matches 7 bases in the middle. The base sequence is TGCAGCGTTGGGAGTGCCAGCGGGAAACCCTACAATGAGCAGTTCTTC. Its protein is CSVGSASGKPYNEQFF.